This T cell receptor beta chain was obtained from a study of cytomegalovirus exposure and HLA in healthy donors. Primers included in the PCR were 60 Vbeta and 13 Jbeta primers. Using immunoSEQ multiplex PCR, the repertoire was profiled, and TCRdb retains in-frame clones only, with some absent. Of 150,000 or so clones listed, roughly 68% are singletons. Germline CDR1 SGHRS, CDR2 YFSETQ. The CDR3 totals 13 residues. The table lists this clone with a few counts. Its antigen is not known. Broader study findings: The study found most TCR sequences rare, yet found some public TCRs in many donors. A missense DCLRE1C variant was associated with V- and J-gene trimming of TCR beta chains in a later analysis, and an independent cohort replicated the association. Reported performance of the classifier showed diagnosis of cytomegalovirus status with high specificity and sensitivity.

The sequence derives from a man aged 25 to 40 in good health and CMV-seropositive. The sample consisted of PBMCs. The J gene is TRBJ2-5, the V gene TRBV5-1; D unresolved. The J call is uncertain, as TRBJ2-7 better fits the DNA end. CDR3 DNA: TGCGCCAGCGGTAACAATCTGGACTACGAGCAGTACTTC. Amino acids: CASGNNLDYEQYF.